Here is one T cell receptor beta chain with its context. Its antigen is as yet unknown. The data were obtained in a study of identifying expanded T cells in peripheral blood. This CDR3 contains 15 residues. V was trimmed by 2 bases and J by 11 bases, leaving 20 bases between them. In germline, CDR1 is SGHRS, CDR2 YFSETQ. During the collection period, no donor immune events like infections were recorded. The study, taken as a whole, reports: Differentially abundant clones: approximately 1.3 between replicates, around 16 at around 2 weeks, over 18 at four. Across healthy donors, higher total template counts meant significantly greater roughly two-week count variance.

The data were produced by immunoSEQ multiplex PCR, yet TCRdb's version contains in-frame clones alone and is incomplete. The sample gives about 100,000 clones, roughly 91% of which show up once; roughly 15% is in the top ten. This receptor was identified in a person aged 18-69 years in good health. The sequenced sample consisted of blood. The J gene is TRBJ1-5, the V gene TRBV5-1, with D possibly being TRBD1 (5 bases). This chain's CDR3 is CASSLGTDGERTQHF. The CDR3 DNA reads TGCGCCAGCAGCTTAGGGACCGACGGGGAGAGGACCCAGCATTTT.